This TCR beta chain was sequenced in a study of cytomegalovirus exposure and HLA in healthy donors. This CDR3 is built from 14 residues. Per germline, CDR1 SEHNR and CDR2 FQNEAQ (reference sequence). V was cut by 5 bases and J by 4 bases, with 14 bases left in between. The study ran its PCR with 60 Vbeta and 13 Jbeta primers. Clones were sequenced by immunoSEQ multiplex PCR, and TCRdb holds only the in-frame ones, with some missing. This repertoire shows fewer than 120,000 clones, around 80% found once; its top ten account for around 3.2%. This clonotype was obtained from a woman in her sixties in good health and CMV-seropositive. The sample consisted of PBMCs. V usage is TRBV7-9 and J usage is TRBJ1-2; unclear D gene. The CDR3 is CASSPVAAGYGYTF. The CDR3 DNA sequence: TGTGCCAGCAGCCCCGTTGCAGCGGGCTATGGCTACACCTTC.